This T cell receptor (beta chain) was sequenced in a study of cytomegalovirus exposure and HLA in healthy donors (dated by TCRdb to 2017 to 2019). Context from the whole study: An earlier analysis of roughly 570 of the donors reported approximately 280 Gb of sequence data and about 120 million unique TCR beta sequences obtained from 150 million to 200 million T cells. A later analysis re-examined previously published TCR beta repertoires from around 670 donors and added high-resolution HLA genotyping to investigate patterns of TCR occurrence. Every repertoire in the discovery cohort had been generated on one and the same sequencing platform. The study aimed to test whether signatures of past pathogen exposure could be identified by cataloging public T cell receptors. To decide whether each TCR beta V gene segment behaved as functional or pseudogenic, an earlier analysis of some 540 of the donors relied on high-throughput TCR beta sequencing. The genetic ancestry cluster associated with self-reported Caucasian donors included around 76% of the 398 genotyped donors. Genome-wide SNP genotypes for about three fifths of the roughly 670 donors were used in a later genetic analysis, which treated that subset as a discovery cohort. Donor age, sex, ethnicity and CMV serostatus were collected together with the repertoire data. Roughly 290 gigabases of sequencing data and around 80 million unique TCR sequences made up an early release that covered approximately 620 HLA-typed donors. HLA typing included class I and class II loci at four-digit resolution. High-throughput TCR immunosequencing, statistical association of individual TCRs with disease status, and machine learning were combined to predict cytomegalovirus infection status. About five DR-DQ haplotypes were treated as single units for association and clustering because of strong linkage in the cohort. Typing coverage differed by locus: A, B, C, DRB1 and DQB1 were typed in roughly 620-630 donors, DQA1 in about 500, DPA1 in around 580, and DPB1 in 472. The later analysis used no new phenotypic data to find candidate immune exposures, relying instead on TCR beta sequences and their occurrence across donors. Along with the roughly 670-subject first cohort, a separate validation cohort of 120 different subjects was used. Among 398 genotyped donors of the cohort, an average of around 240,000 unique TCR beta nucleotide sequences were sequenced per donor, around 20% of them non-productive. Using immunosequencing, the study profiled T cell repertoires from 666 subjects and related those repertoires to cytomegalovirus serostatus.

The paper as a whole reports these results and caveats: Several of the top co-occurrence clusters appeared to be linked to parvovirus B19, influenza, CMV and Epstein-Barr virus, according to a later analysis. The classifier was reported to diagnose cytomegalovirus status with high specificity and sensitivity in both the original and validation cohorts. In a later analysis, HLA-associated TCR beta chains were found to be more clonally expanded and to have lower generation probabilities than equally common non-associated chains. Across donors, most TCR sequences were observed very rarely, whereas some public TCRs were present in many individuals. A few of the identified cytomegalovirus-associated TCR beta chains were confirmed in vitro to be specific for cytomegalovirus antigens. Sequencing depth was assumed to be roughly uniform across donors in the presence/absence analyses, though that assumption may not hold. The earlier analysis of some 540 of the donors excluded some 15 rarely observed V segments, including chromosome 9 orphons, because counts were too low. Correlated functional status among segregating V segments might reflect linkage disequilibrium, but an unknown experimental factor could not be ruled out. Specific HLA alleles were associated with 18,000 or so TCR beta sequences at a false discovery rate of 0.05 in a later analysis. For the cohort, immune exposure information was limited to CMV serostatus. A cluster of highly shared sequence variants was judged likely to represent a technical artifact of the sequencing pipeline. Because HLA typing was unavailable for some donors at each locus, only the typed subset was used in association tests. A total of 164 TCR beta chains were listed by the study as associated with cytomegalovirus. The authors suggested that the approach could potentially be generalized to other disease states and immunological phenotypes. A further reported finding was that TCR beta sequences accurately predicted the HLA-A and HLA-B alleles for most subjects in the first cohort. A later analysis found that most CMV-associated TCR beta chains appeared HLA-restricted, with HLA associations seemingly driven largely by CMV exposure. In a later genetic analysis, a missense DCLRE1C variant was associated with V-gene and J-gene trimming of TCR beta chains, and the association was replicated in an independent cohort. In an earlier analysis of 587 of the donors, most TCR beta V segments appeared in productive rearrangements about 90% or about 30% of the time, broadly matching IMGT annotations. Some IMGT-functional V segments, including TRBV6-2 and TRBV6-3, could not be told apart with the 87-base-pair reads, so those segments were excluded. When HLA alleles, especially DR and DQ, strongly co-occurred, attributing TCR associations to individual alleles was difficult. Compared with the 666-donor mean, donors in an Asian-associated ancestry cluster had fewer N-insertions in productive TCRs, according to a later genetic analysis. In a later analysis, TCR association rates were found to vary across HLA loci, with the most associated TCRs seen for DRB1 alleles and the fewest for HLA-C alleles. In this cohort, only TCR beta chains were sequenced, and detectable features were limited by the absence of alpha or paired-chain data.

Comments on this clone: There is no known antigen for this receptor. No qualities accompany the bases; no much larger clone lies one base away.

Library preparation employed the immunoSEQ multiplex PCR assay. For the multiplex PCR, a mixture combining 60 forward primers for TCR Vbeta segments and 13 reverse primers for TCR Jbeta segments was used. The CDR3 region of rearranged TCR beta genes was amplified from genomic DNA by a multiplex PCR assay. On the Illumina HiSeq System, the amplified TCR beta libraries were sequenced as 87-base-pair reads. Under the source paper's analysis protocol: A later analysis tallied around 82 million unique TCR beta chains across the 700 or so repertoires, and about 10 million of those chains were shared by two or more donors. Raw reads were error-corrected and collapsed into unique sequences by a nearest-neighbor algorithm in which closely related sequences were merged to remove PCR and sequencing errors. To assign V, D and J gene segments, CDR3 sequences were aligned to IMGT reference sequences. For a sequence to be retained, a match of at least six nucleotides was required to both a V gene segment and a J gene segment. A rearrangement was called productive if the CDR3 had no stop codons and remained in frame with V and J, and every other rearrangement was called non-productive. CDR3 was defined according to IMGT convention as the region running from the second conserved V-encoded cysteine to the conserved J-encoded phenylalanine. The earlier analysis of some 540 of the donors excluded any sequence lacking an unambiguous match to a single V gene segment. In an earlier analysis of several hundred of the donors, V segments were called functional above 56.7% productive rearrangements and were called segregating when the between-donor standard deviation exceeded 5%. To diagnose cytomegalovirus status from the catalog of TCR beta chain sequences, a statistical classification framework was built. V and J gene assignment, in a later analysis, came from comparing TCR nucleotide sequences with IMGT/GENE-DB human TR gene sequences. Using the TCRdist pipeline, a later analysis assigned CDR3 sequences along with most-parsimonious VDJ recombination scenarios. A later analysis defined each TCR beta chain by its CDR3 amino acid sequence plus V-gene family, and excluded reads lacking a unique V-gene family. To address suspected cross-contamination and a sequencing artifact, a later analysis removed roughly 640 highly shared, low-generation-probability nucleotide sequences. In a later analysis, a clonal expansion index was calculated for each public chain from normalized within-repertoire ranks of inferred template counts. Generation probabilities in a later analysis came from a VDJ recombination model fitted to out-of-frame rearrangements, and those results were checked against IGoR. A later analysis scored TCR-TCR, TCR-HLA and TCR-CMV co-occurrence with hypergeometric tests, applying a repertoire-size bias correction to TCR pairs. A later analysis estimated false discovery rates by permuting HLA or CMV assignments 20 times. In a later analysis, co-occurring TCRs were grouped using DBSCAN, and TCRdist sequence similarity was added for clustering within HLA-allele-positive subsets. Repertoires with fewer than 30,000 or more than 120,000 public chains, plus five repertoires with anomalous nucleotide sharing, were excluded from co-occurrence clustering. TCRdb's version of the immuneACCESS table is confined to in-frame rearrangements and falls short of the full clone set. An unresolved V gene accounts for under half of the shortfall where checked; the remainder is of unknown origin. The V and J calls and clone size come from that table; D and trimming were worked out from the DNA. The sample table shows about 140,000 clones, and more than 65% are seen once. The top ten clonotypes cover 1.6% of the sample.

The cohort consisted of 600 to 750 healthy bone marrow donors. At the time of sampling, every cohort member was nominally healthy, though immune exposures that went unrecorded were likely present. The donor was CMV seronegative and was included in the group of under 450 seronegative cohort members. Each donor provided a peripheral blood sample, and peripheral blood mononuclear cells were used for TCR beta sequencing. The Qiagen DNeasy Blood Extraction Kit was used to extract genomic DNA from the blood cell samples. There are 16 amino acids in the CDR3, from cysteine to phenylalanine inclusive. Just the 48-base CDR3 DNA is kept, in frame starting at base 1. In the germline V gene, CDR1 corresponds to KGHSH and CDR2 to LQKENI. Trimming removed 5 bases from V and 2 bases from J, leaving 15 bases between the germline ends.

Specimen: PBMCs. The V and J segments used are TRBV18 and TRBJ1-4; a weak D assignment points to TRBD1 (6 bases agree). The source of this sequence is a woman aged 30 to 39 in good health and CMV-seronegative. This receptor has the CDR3 CASSRSRGTTNEKLFF. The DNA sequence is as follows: TGTGCCAGCTCAAGGTCCAGGGGTACTACTAATGAAAAACTGTTTTTT.